A single sample is the source of the 20 T cell receptor beta chains below, sequenced in a study of monozygotic twins with inflammatory bowel disease. With the 5' RACE reads reprocessed, TCRdb shows one record per CDR3 protein and no DNA. The sample includes around 450,000 distinct CDR3 sequences. Sequencing was done on a sample of blood. The source of these receptors is a human donor with ulcerative colitis or Crohn's disease, or a healthy co-twin of an affected twin (not recorded which).

J is TRBJ1-1 and V is TRBV7-9; the TRBD1 assignment by TCRdb is unverifiable without DNA. The V gene's germline CDR1 is SEHNR and CDR2 FQNEAQ (reference sequence). The length of the CDR3 is 13 residues. CDR3 loop: CASRPRGADEAFF.

The V call is TRBV20-1, the J call TRBJ2-7; there is no DNA to check the TCRdb D call of TRBD2. Germline CDR1 DFQATT, CDR2 SNEGSKA (reference sequence). This CDR3 has 14 residues. CDR3 region: CSGGEGGAVREQYF.

This chain connects TRBV4-2 to TRBJ2-1; the D gene TCRdb calls, TRBD1, cannot be checked with no DNA. The CDR3 contains 13 residues. Germline CDR1 is LGHNA and CDR2 is YNFKEQ. The CDR3 sequence: CASSRDRYNEQFF.

V gene TRBV20-1 combines with J gene TRBJ1-6. The CDR3 consists of 15 residues. Germline CDR1 is DFQATT and CDR2 is SNEGSKA (reference sequence). The CDR3 here is CSASQTTTKNSPLHF.

The chain has TRBV9 and TRBJ2-4. CDR1 and CDR2 (germline): SGDLS, YYNGEE. The CDR3 length is 15 residues. CDR3 protein: CASSVDSSYKNIQYF.

The rearrangement uses TRBV10-3 and TRBJ2-3; TCRdb picks TRBD2, but there is no DNA to check that call. Germline V CDR1 and CDR2: ENHRY, SYGVKD. This CDR3 is 16 amino acids long. CDR3 sequence: CATGTSGRRSTDTQYF.

The chain combines TRBV5-5 with TRBJ2-2; the TCRdb call, TRBD2, lacks DNA for checking. The CDR3 sequence is 16 residues long. Germline CDR1 is SGHKS and CDR2 is YYEKEE (reference sequence). The CDR3 loop reads CASSLESRRGTGELFF. The variable domain in full, completed from reference TRBV5-5 and TRBJ2-2, reads DAGVTQSPTHLIKTRGQQVTLRCSPISGHKSVSWYQQVLGQGPQFIFQYYEKEERGRGNFPDRFSARQFPNYSSELNVNALLLGDSALYLCASSLESRRGTGELFFGEGSRLTVL.

V gene TRBV20-1 combines with J gene TRBJ2-2. Germline loops: CDR1 DFQATT, CDR2 SNEGSKA (reference sequence). The CDR3 runs to 13 residues. CDR3: CSATGGNTGELFF.

The chain joins TRBV4-3 to TRBJ2-1. Per the germline V gene, CDR1 is LGHNA and CDR2 is YSLEER. The CDR3 has 14 residues. The CDR3 sequence is CASSQGLANNEQFF.

This chain connects TRBV12-3 or TRBV12-4 to TRBJ2-2. This CDR3 spans 13 amino acids. This CDR3 reads CASSLSWGGELFF.

The CDR3 loop reads CASSYLDGLSGANVLTF. The J gene is TRBJ2-6, the V gene TRBV6-5; TCRdb proposes TRBD2, but this gene call is untestable without DNA. This CDR3 contains 17 residues. CDR1 is MNHEY and CDR2 is SVGAGI in the germline V gene.

This chain connects TRBV28 to TRBJ2-5; the TRBD1 assignment by TCRdb is unverifiable without DNA. The length of the CDR3 is 13 residues. CDR1 is MDHEN and CDR2 is SYDVKM in the germline V gene. CDR3 protein: CASSLSGLETQYF. The entire variable domain, with the rest obtained from reference TRBV28 and TRBJ2-5, is as follows: DVKVTQSSRYLVKRTGEKVFLECVQDMDHENMFWYRQDPGLGLRLIYFSYDVKMKEKGDIPEGYSVSREKKERFSLILESASTNQTSMYLCASSLSGLETQYFGPGTRLLVL.

The chain has TRBV18 and TRBJ1-3; TCRdb picks TRBD1, but there is no DNA to check that call. The germline CDR1 and CDR2 sequences are KGHSH and LQKENI. The CDR3 runs to 18 residues. The CDR3 reads CASSPTGTGTYSGNIIYF. The full variable domain, in which reference TRBV18 and TRBJ1-3 provide the parts outside the CDR3, is NAGVMQNPRHLVRRRGQEARLRCSPMKGHSHVYWYRQLPEEGLKFMVYLQKENIIDESGMPKERFSAEFPKEGPSILRIQQVVRGDSAAYFCASSPTGTGTYSGNIIYFGEGSWLTVV.

The V and J genes are TRBV5-1 and TRBJ1-5. Looked up from germline, CDR1 is SGHRS and CDR2 is YFSETQ. The CDR3 is 13 amino acids. The chain's CDR3 is CASAEFSNQPQHF.

This chain uses TRBV5-1 with TRBJ2-3; absent DNA, TCRdb's TRBD1 call cannot be checked. The CDR3 sequence is 17 residues long. CDR1 and CDR2 (germline): SGHRS, YFSETQ. The CDR3 sequence: CASRLAGQGVFTDTQYF.

V and J are TRBV29-1 and TRBJ1-2; without DNA, the TCRdb call of TRBD1 cannot be checked. CDR1 and CDR2 from the germline V gene are SQVTM and ANQGSEA. CDR3 length: 12 residues. CDR3 in amino acids: CSAGTANYGYTF.

This chain uses TRBV10-3 with TRBJ2-7; TCRdb's D call, TRBD2, is unchecked because there is no DNA. The CDR3 runs 17 residues. Germline CDR1 ENHRY, CDR2 SYGVKD. The chain's CDR3 is CAISEKNSGGYTYEQYF.

CDR3 in amino acids: CASSVAETGSYNEQFF. The genes are TRBV9 and TRBJ2-1; TCRdb names TRBD1, which stays unverified in the absence of DNA. Germline lookup yields CDR1 SGDLS and CDR2 YYNGEE. The CDR3 covers 16 residues.

The rearrangement links TRBV7-2 to TRBJ2-2; TCRdb gives TRBD1 as the D gene, but with no DNA this cannot be confirmed. The germline V gene has CDR1 SGHTA and CDR2 FQGNSA. The CDR3 runs 16 residues. The CDR3 region is CASSSPFGGLTGELFF.

The chain joins TRBV4-1 to TRBJ2-1; TCRdb indicates TRBD2, and absent DNA this call remains unverified. Germline assignment: CDR1 MGHRA and CDR2 YSYEKL. The CDR3 sequence is 14 residues long. This CDR3 is CASGKSGTYNEQFF.